The entry below describes one T cell receptor beta chain. Its antigen is unidentified. Sequencing targeted expressed TCRB transcripts, as all isolated RNA had been reverse transcribed. Clones were sequenced by immunoSEQ multiplex PCR, and TCRdb holds only the in-frame ones, with some missing. The sample contains 620,000 or so clones, roughly 16% of which appear only once. The data originate from a study of beta chain features in type 1 diabetes. The V end lost 6 bases, the J end lost 7 bases, and 16 bases lay between the germline ends. The CDR3 is made up of 14 amino acids. CDR1 and CDR2 (germline): SNHLY, FYNNEI. General observations from the study: The analysis here could not establish whether HLA type shapes TCRB rearrangement.

The sample taken for sequencing was naive CD4+ T cells from blood. This chain connects TRBV2 to TRBJ1-5; no firm D call. The clonotype was recovered from a man aged 18 to 35 in good health. CDR3 residues: CASRLLGRPQPQHF. The CDR3 DNA follows: TGTGCCAGCAGGTTGCTAGGCAGGCCCCAGCCCCAGCATTTT.